The T cell receptor beta chain under discussion was sequenced for a study of T cells in localized non-small cell lung cancer. The CDR3 covers 15 residues. The germline V and J ends were trimmed by 4 bases and 4 bases, with 15 bases remaining between them. CDR1 and CDR2 (germline): SGHTA, FQGTGA. Repertoires were generated with immunoSEQ multiplex PCR, while TCRdb's copy carries only in-frame clones and drops some. This sample has 15,000 to 20,000 clones, with around 80% found just once. This TCR was recovered from a male donor aged 60 or over with stage I lung adenocarcinoma. The rearrangement joins TRBV7-3 to TRBJ2-3, with D possibly being TRBD2 (5 bases). The starting material was peripheral blood, obtained before any cancer treatment. The CDR3 sequence is CASSSLLGSADTQYF. The CDR3 nucleotides read TGTGCCAGCAGCTCCCTCTTGGGTAGCGCAGATACGCAGTATTTT.